The source of this T cell receptor beta chain is a study of blood T cell repertoires in COVID-19. About the research overall: Acute and convalescent COVID-19 samples came from the United States, Italy and Spain. The analysed material was cDNA or gDNA that came from T cells, B-cell-depleted T cells, or PBMCs.

Per the original data handling: From reference gene primer amplification, estimates of nucleated cell counts were derived. The data were produced by immunoSEQ multiplex PCR, yet TCRdb's version contains in-frame clones alone and is incomplete. V and J calls and clone size are copied from that table; D and trimming were computed from the DNA. The sample has around 250,000 clones, under 85% seen once. The germline CDR1 and CDR2 sequences are SGHAT and FQNNGV. V was trimmed by 1 base and J by 3 bases, leaving 6 bases between them. CDR3 length: 13 amino acids. The sample taken for sequencing was peripheral blood. The rearrangement joins TRBV11-2 to TRBJ1-1; no clear D. The TCR was taken from a man aged 25-40 years who had recovered from COVID-19. As DNA, the CDR3 is TGTGCCAGCAGCTTAGGGGAGGACACTGAAGCTTTCTTT. It yields the protein CASSLGEDTEAFF.